The count of the clone carrying this TCR beta chain is one. These data come from a study of technical replicates of blood from a handful of donors. Here immunoSEQ multiplex PCR was the method, and the copy in TCRdb shows in-frame clones only, minus some. The sample records 65,000 to 85,000 clones, around 94% being singletons. The source material was T cells isolated from PBMCs. The TCR was taken from a human donor in good health.

CDR3 in amino acids: CASSLWTGGTEAFF. CDR3 in DNA: TGTGCCAGCAGTTTATGGACAGGGGGCACTGAAGCTTTCTTT. The rearrangement links TRBV28 to TRBJ1-1; 9 nucleotides agree with TRBD1. The germline V gene encodes CDR1 MDHEN and CDR2 SYDVKM. This CDR3 contains 14 residues. The V gene end was trimmed by 0 bases and the J gene end by 4 bases; junction bases not matched to a gene: 0.